This passage covers 5 T cell receptor beta chains from one sample sequenced in a study of immune cell composition in non-small cell lung cancer. Normal lung was sampled as far from the tumour as possible, at least 3 cm. Generated by immunoSEQ multiplex PCR, the TCRdb table keeps only in-frame clones and is missing some. The table records approximately 2,500 clones, approximately 70% of them present only once. What was sequenced was non-adjacent lung tissue. The source is a human donor with non-small cell lung cancer.

This chain uses TRBV7-7 with TRBJ2-5, with 8 nucleotides matching TRBD1. The CDR3 loop spans 14 amino acids. The germline gives CDR1 SSHAT, CDR2 FNYEAQ (reference sequence). Trimming took 4 bases from V and 2 from J; bases not matched to a gene: 3. The CDR3 DNA sequence: TGTGCCAGCAGCTCTGGGACAGGTCAAGAGACCCAGTACTTC. Protein sequence: CASSSGTGQETQYF. The entire variable domain, with the rest obtained from reference TRBV7-7 and TRBJ2-5, is as follows: GAGVSQSPRYKVTKRGQDVTLRCDPISSHATLYWYQQALGQGPEFLTYFNYEAQPDKSGLPSDRFSAERPEGSISTLTIQRTEQRDSAMYRCASSSGTGQETQYFGPGTRLLVL.

The rearrangement joins TRBV12-1 to TRBJ2-7; TRBD2, the table's D call, was not compared with the DNA. TRBV12-1 is reported as a pseudogene. This CDR3 comprises 14 residues. CDR3 amino acids: CASSTGLAEYEQYF. The CDR3 region has the DNA TGTGCCAGCAGTACGGGACTAGCAGAATACGAGCAGTACTTC.

This clone was seen more than once but under ten times. The rearrangement links TRBV6-8 to TRBJ1-3, with 9 bases fitting TRBD1. The CDR3 contains 15 residues. Trimming at V came to 7 bases and at J to 3 bases, leaving 7 bases not matched to a gene. Germline V gene lookup returns CDR1 MNHGY and CDR2 SAAAGT. DNA of the CDR3: TGTGCCAGCACTAGGACAGGGGAGGGTGGAAACACCATATATTTT. Translating it yields CASTRTGEGGNTIYF.

The chain links TRBV5-1 to TRBJ2-6; D possibly corresponds to TRBD1 (6 bases). The V gene lost 2 bases and the J gene lost 0 bases, with 15 bases spanning the gap. This CDR3 has 18 amino acids. The germline gives CDR1 SGHRS, CDR2 YFSETQ. The DNA of the CDR3 is TGCGCCAGCAGCTTTCCCCCAGGGGCAAGCTCTGGGGCCAACGTCCTGACTTTC. Translation: CASSFPPGASSGANVLTF.

The V call is TRBV28, the J call TRBJ1-3, with 11 bases lining up with TRBD1. This CDR3 has 16 residues. With V trimmed by 4 bases and J by 2 bases, 4 bases remained unmatched. The V gene's germline CDR1 is MDHEN and CDR2 SYDVKM. The CDR3 loop reads CASSSVDRGPGNTIYF. CDR3 sequence (DNA): TGTGCCAGCAGTTCCGTGGACAGGGGGCCTGGAAACACCATATATTTT.